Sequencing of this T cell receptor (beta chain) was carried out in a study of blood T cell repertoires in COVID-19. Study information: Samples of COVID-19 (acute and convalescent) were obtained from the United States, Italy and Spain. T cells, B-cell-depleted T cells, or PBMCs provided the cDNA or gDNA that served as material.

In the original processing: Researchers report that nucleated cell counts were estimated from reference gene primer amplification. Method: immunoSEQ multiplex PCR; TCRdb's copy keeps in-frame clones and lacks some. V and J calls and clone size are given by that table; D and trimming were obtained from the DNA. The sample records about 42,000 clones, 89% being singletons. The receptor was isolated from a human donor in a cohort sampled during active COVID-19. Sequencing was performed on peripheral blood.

CDR3 coding DNA: TGTGCCAGCAGCGACAACGTGAACACTGAAGCTTTCTTT. Translation gives CASSDNVNTEAFF. V and J are TRBV7-8 and TRBJ1-1, with D hard to call. In germline, CDR1 is SGHVS, CDR2 FQNEAQ. The V gene lost 5 bases and the J gene lost 0 bases, with 7 bases spanning the gap. CDR3 size: 13 residues. Drawing the rest from reference TRBV7-8 and TRBJ1-1, the complete variable domain is GAGVSQSPRYKVAKRGQDVALRCDPISGHVSLFWYQQALGQGPEFLTYFQNEAQLDKSGLPSDRFFAERPEGSVSTLKIQRTQQEDSAVYLCASSDNVNTEAFFGQGTRLTVV.